The 14 T cell receptor beta chains given below trace back to one sample, sequenced in a study of cytomegalovirus exposure and HLA in healthy donors. It was with 60 Vbeta and 13 Jbeta primers that the PCR ran. TCRdb's copy holds only in-frame clones and misses some; the assay was immunoSEQ multiplex PCR. The table lists under 130,000 clones, over 60% of them singletons, with roughly 5.6% in the top ten. The sequenced material came from PBMCs. These receptors were obtained from a female donor in good health and CMV-seropositive.

The chain couples TRBV9 to TRBJ2-1; D is unclear. V lost 5 bases and J 4 bases, leaving 10 bases between the germline ends. Germline V gene sequence: CDR1 SGDLS, CDR2 YYNGEE. The CDR3 spans 13 residues. In nucleotides, the CDR3 is TGTGCCAGCAGTACTACTGGTTACAATGAGCAGTTCTTC. Protein product: CASSTTGYNEQFF.

This chain links TRBV25-1 with TRBJ1-1; the D gene is possibly TRBD1 (5 bases). Germline loops: CDR1 MGHDK, CDR2 SYGVNS. Trimming cost V 5 bases and J 5 bases, with 6 bases left between them. This CDR3 spans 11 amino acids. CDR3 in amino acids: CASSRGTEAFF. The CDR3 DNA follows: TGTGCCAGCAGTCGGGGGACTGAAGCTTTCTTT.

The chain recombines TRBV4-1 with TRBJ2-4; maybe TRBD1 (6 bases). Trimming removed 1 base from V and 8 bases from J, with 18 bases in between. CDR1 and CDR2 from the germline V gene are MGHRA and YSYEKL. The length of the CDR3 is 16 residues. CDR3 DNA sequence: TGCGCCAGCAGCCAAGTCGACAGGCTGAAAGGGGACATTCAGTACTTC. Translation: CASSQVDRLKGDIQYF.

This clone was picked up many times. V is TRBV2 and J is TRBJ2-7; no reliable D call. The CDR3 spans 15 residues. Trimming shortened V by 5 bases and J by 6 bases, and 20 bases separated the two germline ends. Germline V gives CDR1 SNHLY, CDR2 FYNNEI. The CDR3 sequence is CASSPAGSALGEQYF. As DNA, the CDR3 is TGTGCCAGCAGTCCCGCCGGGTCAGCCCTGGGCGAGCAGTACTTC.

The chain has TRBV4-2 and TRBJ2-7; weak D call: TRBD1 (7 bases). Germline V gives CDR1 LGHNA, CDR2 YNFKEQ. V dropped 6 bases and J dropped 1 base, with 16 bases sitting between them. The CDR3 covers 15 residues. DNA for the CDR3: TGTGCCAGCAGACAGGGGACGGGGGATTCCTACGAGCAGTACTTC. Translating gives CASRQGTGDSYEQYF.

This chain uses TRBV19 with TRBJ2-1, with 8 bases matching TRBD2. J gave up 9 bases and V 0 bases, and 10 bases lay outside the gene matches. CDR3 length: 16 residues. In germline, CDR1 is LNHDA, CDR2 SQIVND (reference sequence). CDR3 in amino acids: CASSIDYGTSKTEQFF. The CDR3 DNA follows: TGTGCCAGTAGTATAGATTATGGGACTAGTAAGACTGAGCAGTTCTTC. Full variable domain (remainder filled in from reference TRBV19 and TRBJ2-1): DGGITQSPKYLFRKEGQNVTLSCEQNLNHDAMYWYRQDPGQGLRLIYYSQIVNDFQKGDIAEGYSVSREKKESFPLTVTSAQKNPTAFYLCASSIDYGTSKTEQFFGPGTRLTVL.

A remark on this clone: An end of the junction differs from the germline gene, which may be a read error. The chain combines TRBV9 with TRBJ2-7; 7 bases are shared with TRBD1. This CDR3 is built from 14 residues. CDR1 SGDLS and CDR2 YYNGEE come from the germline V gene. The CDR3 region has the DNA TGTGCCAGCAGTAGGGGGCAGGGCTCCAACGAGCAGTACTTC. The encoded protein is CASSRGQGSNEQYF.

J is TRBJ2-1 and V is TRBV5-4; D gene uncertain. The germline V gene has CDR1 SGHNT and CDR2 YYREEE (reference sequence). The CDR3 has 11 amino acids. Trimming left V 3 bases short and J 11 bases short, with 9 bases between. The DNA of the CDR3 is TGTGCCAGCAGCTCGGGTGTGAAGCAGTTCTTC. This sequence encodes CASSSGVKQFF.

The V and J genes are TRBV2 and TRBJ1-2; no definite D call. The V and J ends lost 5 bases and 2 bases respectively, with 12 bases between them. Per the germline V gene, CDR1 is SNHLY and CDR2 is FYNNEI. CDR3 length: 14 amino acids. This CDR3 reads CASSRGGFNYGYTF. The DNA of the CDR3 is TGTGCCAGCAGTCGCGGAGGGTTCAACTATGGCTACACCTTC.

The rearrangement links TRBV7-2 to TRBJ2-7; 7 bases agree with TRBD1. Germline V gene data show CDR1 as SGHTA and CDR2 as FQGNSA. This CDR3 is 14 amino acids long. With 3 bases clipped from V and 3 bases from J, the junction kept 5 bases outside the gene matches. The CDR3: CASSFGTADYEQYF. CDR3 nucleotides: TGTGCCAGCAGCTTCGGGACAGCCGACTACGAGCAGTACTTC.

This clone is a singleton in its sample. The chain links TRBV7-2 to TRBJ1-5; a possible D gene is TRBD1 (5 bases). CDR3 length equals 15 residues. V lost 3 bases and J 3 bases, leaving 12 bases between the germline ends. Germline values: CDR1 SGHTA, CDR2 FQGNSA. CDR3 region: CASSFRVGPNQPQHF. The DNA of the CDR3 is TGTGCCAGCAGCTTCAGGGTTGGGCCCAATCAGCCCCAGCATTTT.

V usage is TRBV5-1 and J usage is TRBJ2-1; TRBD2 matches at 8 bases. The CDR3 has 16 amino acids. V shed 0 bases and J 4 bases; nucleotides not matched to a gene: 6. Germline V gene lookup returns CDR1 SGHRS and CDR2 YFSETQ. The DNA for the CDR3 is TGCGCCAGCAGCTTGGCCGTCTTAGCGGGATACAATGAGCAGTTCTTC. Its translation: CASSLAVLAGYNEQFF.

This clone was counted a single time. In DNA, the CDR3 is TGTGCCAGCAGCTTTTTCGTAGGGCGGGTGAACACTGAAGCTTTCTTT. Translated: CASSFFVGRVNTEAFF. The genes are TRBV13 and TRBJ1-1; D remains unclear. Per germline, CDR1 PRHDT and CDR2 FYEKMQ (reference sequence). The CDR3 contains 16 residues. V was trimmed by 3 bases and J by 0 bases, leaving 14 bases between them.

J is TRBJ2-7 and V is TRBV7-9; 7 bases match TRBD1. The CDR3 contains 15 residues. With V trimmed by 3 bases and J by 2 bases, 7 bases remained unmatched. Germline CDR1 and CDR2: SEHNR and FQNEAQ (reference sequence). This CDR3 is CASSFRTGGTYEQYF. The CDR3 nucleotides read TGTGCCAGCAGCTTCCGGACAGGTGGTACCTACGAGCAGTACTTC.